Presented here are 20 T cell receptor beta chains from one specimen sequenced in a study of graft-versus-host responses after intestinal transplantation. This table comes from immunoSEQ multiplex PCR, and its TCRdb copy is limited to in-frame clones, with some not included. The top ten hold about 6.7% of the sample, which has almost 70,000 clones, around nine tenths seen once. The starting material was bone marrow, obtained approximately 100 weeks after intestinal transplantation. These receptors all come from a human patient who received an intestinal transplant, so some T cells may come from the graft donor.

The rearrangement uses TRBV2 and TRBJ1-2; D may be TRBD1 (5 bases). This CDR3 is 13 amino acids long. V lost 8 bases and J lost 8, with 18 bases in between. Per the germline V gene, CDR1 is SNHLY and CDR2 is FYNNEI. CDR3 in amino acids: CASYPSDSRGYTF. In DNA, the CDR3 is TGTGCCAGCTACCCATCAGACAGCCGGGGCTACACCTTC.

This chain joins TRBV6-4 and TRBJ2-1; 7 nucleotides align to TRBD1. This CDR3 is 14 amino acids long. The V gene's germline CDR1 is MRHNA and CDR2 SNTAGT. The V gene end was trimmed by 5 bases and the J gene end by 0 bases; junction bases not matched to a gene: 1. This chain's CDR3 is CASSPGGSYNEQFF. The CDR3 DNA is TGTGCCAGCAGTCCAGGGGGCTCCTACAATGAGCAGTTCTTC.

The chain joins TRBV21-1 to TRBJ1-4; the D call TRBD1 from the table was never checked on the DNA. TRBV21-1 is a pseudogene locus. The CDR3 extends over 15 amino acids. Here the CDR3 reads CASSTDSATNEKLFF. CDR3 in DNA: TGTGCCAGCAGCACCGACAGTGCAACTAATGAAAAACTGTTTTTT.

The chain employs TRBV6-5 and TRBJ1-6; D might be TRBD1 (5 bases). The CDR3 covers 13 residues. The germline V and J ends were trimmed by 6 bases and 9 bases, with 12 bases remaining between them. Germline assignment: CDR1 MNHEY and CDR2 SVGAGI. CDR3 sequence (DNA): TGTGCCAGCAGGGGGCCTGAGAGTTCACCCCTCCACTTT. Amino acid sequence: CASRGPESSPLHF.

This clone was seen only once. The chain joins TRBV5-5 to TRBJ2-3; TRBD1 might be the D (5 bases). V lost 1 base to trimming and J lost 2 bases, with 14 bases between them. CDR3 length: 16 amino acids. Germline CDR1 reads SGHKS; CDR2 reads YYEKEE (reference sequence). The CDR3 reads CASSLYDSFVTDTQYF. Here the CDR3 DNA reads TGTGCCAGCAGCTTGTATGACAGCTTCGTCACAGATACGCAGTATTTT.

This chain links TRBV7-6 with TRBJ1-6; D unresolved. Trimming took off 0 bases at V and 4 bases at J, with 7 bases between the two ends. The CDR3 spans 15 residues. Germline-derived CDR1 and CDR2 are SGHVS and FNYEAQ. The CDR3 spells CASSLAVGYNSPLHF. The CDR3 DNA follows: TGTGCCAGCAGCTTAGCGGTGGGATATAATTCACCCCTCCACTTT.

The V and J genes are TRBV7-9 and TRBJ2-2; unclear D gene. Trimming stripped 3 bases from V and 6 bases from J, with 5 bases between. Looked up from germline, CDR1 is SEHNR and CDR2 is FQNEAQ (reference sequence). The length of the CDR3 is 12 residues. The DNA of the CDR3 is TGTGCCAGCAGCTTCCTCGCCGGGGAGCTGTTTTTT. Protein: CASSFLAGELFF.

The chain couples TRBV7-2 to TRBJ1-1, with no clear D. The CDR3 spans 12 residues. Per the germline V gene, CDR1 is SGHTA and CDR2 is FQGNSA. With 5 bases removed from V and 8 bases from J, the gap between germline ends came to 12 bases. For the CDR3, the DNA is TGTGCCAGCAGCCCCGATCGACCCGAAGCTTTCTTT. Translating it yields CASSPDRPEAFF.

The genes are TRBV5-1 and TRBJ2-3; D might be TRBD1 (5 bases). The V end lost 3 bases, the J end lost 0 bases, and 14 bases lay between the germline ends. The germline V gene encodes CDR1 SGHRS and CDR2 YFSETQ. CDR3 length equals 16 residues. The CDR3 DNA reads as TGCGCCAGCAGCTCCCGACAGAGTCCGAGCACAGATACGCAGTATTTT. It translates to CASSSRQSPSTDTQYF.

In nucleotides, the CDR3 is TGTGCCATCAGTGACGGTACTGAAGCTTTCTTT. This sequence encodes CAISDGTEAFF. This chain connects TRBV10-3 to TRBJ1-1; D unclear. Deletions cut 3 bases from V and 5 bases from J, with 4 bases between. The germline V gene has CDR1 ENHRY and CDR2 SYGVKD. This CDR3 is built from 11 residues.

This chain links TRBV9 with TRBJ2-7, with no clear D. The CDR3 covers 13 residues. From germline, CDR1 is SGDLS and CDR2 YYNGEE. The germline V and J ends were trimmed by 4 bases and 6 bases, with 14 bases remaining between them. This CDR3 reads CASSPGGKSEQYF. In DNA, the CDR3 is TGTGCCAGCAGCCCAGGTGGGAAATCCGAGCAGTACTTC. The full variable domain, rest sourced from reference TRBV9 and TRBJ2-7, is DSGVTQTPKHLITATGQRVTLRCSPRSGDLSVYWYQQSLDQGLQFLIQYYNGEERAKGNILERFSAQQFPDLHSELNLSSLELGDSALYFCASSPGGKSEQYFGPGTRLTVT.

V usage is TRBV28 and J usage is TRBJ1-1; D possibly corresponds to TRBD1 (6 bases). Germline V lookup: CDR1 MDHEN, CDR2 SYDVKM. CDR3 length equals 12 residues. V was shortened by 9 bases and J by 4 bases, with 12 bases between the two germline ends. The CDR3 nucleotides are TGTGCCAGTGCCGGGGGCCCCACTGAAGCTTTCTTT. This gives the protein CASAGGPTEAFF. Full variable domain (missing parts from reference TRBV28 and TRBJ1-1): DVKVTQSSRYLVKRTGEKVFLECVQDMDHENMFWYRQDPGLGLRLIYFSYDVKMKEKGDIPEGYSVSREKKERFSLILESASTNQTSMYLCASAGGPTEAFFGQGTRLTVV.

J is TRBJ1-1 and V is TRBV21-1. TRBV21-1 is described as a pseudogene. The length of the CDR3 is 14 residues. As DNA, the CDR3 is TGTGCCAGCAGCAAAGGAAGGACGGACACTGAAGCTTTCTTT. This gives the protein CASSKGRTDTEAFF.

The CDR3 protein is CASSIDEDRRWEQYF. The CDR3 DNA follows: TGTGCCAGTAGTATAGATGAGGACAGGCGCTGGGAGCAGTACTTC. This chain joins TRBV19 and TRBJ2-7; 7 nucleotides agree with TRBD1. Per germline, CDR1 LNHDA and CDR2 SQIVND (reference sequence). The CDR3 has 15 residues. The V segment lost 0 bases and the J segment 7 bases; nucleotides outside the gene matches: 9.

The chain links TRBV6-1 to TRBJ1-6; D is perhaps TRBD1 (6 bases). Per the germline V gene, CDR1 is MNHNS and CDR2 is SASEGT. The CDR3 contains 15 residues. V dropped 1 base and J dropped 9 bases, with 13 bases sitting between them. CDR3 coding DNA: TGTGCCAGCAGTGAAGGCAGGGGCTTGGGTTCACCCCTCCACTTT. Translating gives CASSEGRGLGSPLHF.

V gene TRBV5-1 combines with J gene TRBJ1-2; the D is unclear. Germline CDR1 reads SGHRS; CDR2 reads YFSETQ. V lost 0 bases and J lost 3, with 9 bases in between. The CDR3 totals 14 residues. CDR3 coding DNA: TGCGCCAGCAGCTTGGGTTTAGGTGACTATGGCTACACCTTC. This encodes CASSLGLGDYGYTF.

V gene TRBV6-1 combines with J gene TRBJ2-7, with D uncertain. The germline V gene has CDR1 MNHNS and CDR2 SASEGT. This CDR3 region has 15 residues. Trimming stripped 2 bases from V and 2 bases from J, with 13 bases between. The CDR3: CASSELPGRPYEQYF. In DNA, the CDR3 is TGTGCCAGCAGTGAACTCCCAGGCAGGCCCTACGAGCAGTACTTC.

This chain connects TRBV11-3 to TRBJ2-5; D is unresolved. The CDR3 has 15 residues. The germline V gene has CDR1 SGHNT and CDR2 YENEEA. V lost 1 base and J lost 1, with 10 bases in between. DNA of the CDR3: TGTGCCAGCAGCTTAGGGGCTAGTGGCCAAGAGACCCAGTACTTC. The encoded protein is CASSLGASGQETQYF.

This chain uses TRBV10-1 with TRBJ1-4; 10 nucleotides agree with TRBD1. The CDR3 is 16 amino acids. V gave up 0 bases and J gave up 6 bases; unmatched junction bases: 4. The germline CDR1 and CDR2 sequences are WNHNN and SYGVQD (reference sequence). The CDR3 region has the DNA TGCGCCAGCAGTGAGTCTATTGGGACAGGGGATGAAAAACTGTTTTTT. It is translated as CASSESIGTGDEKLFF.

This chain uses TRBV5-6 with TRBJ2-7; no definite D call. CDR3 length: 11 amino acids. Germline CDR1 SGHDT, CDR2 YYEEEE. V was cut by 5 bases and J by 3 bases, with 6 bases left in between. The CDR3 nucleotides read TGTGCCAGCAGTTGGGGCTACGAGCAGTACTTC. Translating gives CASSWGYEQYF.